This T cell receptor (beta chain) is from a study of blood T cell repertoires in COVID-19. Study in general: The United States, Italy and Spain supplied acute and convalescent COVID-19 samples. PBMCs, B-cell-depleted T cells, or T cells provided the cDNA or gDNA that made up the material.

The CDR3 loop spans 17 amino acids. With 5 bases removed from V and 0 bases from J, the gap between germline ends came to 16 bases. Germline-derived CDR1 and CDR2 are MDHEN and SYDVKM. Participants came from about 23 US areas, aged roughly 18 to 89 years. This table comes from immunoSEQ multiplex PCR, and its TCRdb copy is limited to in-frame clones, with some not included. The data contain roughly 260,000 clones, approximately 85% of them seen just once; the ten biggest clones take up around 2%. Sequencing used PBMCs or T cells enriched from blood (not recorded which). V is TRBV28 and J is TRBJ1-4; D possibly corresponds to TRBD1 (6 bases). The sequence was obtained from a woman between 45 and 65 years old who had recovered from COVID-19. Written as DNA, the CDR3 is TGTGCCAGCAGTAACCGCCAGGGGTCCGCAACTAATGAAAAACTGTTTTTT. Translated, it gives CASSNRQGSATNEKLFF.